The rows below give T cell receptor beta chains drawn from one sample of a study of T cells expressing NK-cell markers. TCRdb processed the 5' RACE reads again and assigns one entry to each CDR3 protein, with no DNA. Its table lists some 390,000 distinct CDR3 sequences. Material: blood T cells: a sorted CD56 or NKG2C T cell subset, CD4+ or CD8+ T cells, or bulk PBMC T cells (not recorded which). Receptor source: a woman aged 50 to 60 in good health. CDR3s include the opening cysteine and the closing phenylalanine or tryptophan.

TRBJ1-2,13,TRBV29-1,CSVGGQGPGGYTF
TRBJ1-2,14,TRBV19,CASSTIGQAGGYTF
TRBJ1-1,12,TRBV6-1,CASRPPGLGCSF
TRBJ2-3,14,TRBV20-1,CSASSWEDSDTQYF
TRBJ2-1,16,TRBV3-1,CASSLPGESSYNEQFF
TRBJ2-1,15,TRBV25-1,CASSEPGRGYNEQFF
TRBJ2-3,13,TRBV18,CATGTTWADTQYF
TRBJ1-3,15,TRBV11-2,CASSPGRGSGNTIYF
TRBJ2-1,16,TRBV12-3/TRBV12-4,CASSLFTWARYNEQFF
TRBJ2-4,13,TRBV7-9,CAASPTQGNIQYF
TRBJ2-1,16,TRBV10-3,CAISESKAGVDNEQFF
TRBJ1-6,14,TRBV7-6,CASSLEQGARSLHF
TRBJ1-4,14,TRBV20-1,CSATLRGVGEKLFF
TRBJ2-3,12,TRBV5-1,CASKRSTDTQYF
TRBJ2-3,13,TRBV12-3/TRBV12-4,CASSSGPPGGQYF
TRBJ1-4,14,TRBV12-3/TRBV12-4,CASSLTGSREKLFF
TRBJ2-2,16,TRBV5-1,CASSSAASGFTGELFF
TRBJ2-7,15,TRBV5-1,CASSLVGGQDYEQYF
TRBJ2-1,15,TRBV29-1,CSGWTGEKWGNEQFF
TRBJ1-2,14,TRBV29-1,CSVEPRTVNYGYTF
TRBJ2-6,15,TRBV2,CASSVLGGGANVLTF
TRBJ2-2,13,TRBV5-1,CASSLVATGELFF
TRBJ2-2,15,TRBV7-9,CASRHRDRNTGELFF
TRBJ2-3,12,TRBV12-3/TRBV12-4,CASSHITDTQYF
TRBJ2-7,16,TRBV4-2,CASSPQGQGDSYEQYF
TRBJ2-5,14,TRBV6-6,CASSPPHRGETQYF
TRBJ2-1,15,TRBV15,CATSRANREYNEQFF
TRBJ2-3,15,TRBV5-1,CASRLAGDGTDTQYF
TRBJ2-5,16,TRBV24-1,CATSDPAPTGQETQYF
TRBJ2-2,15,TRBV2,CATKKGTSASGELFF
TRBJ1-5,17,TRBV6-1,CASSEVRAGPPPQPQHF
TRBJ2-4,14,TRBV20-1,CSARGGGIGDIQYF
TRBJ2-3,14,TRBV20-1,CSAREIRDTDTQYF
TRBJ1-1,13,TRBV20-1,CSATDRGGLKAFF
TRBJ2-2,13,TRBV6-5,CASSEKNTGELFF
TRBJ2-5,17,TRBV20-1,CSARKRHLADLQETQYF
TRBJ2-1,14,TRBV7-9,CASSRLAYRNEQFF
TRBJ1-1,14,TRBV6-1,CASKGTVLWTEAFF
TRBJ2-7,16,TRBV9,CASSVEASTPQGEQYF
TRBJ1-5,13,TRBV11-1,CASSGSQDTPQHF
TRBJ1-4,14,TRBV27,CASSPGHRDEKLFF
TRBJ2-7,14,TRBV19,CASATSGTAYEQYF
TRBJ2-1,15,TRBV12-3/TRBV12-4,CASSFGRSPVNEQFF
TRBJ2-3,14,TRBV15,CATSRAGKGDTQYF
TRBJ2-3,13,TRBV27,CASKSGWGDTQYF
TRBJ1-2,11,TRBV7-8,CASSLNRGRTF
TRBJ2-1,12,TRBV4-2,CASSGGPGEQFF
TRBJ2-1,18,TRBV7-6,CASSPSFIRVGKYNEQFF
TRBJ2-3,15,TRBV29-1,CSVELASRRTDTQYF
TRBJ2-4,12,TRBV5-6,CASSLGSVVQYF
TRBJ2-1,15,TRBV24-1,CATSVPSRGNNEQFF
TRBJ2-7,15,TRBV7-3,CASSLTGDRAYEQYF
TRBJ2-3,13,TRBV11-2,CASSLELAITQYF
TRBJ1-1,13,TRBV6-5,CASSGGTRTEAFF
TRBJ2-1,11,TRBV20-1,CSANTGYKQFF
TRBJ2-7,14,TRBV27,CASSFGGAGYEQYF
TRBJ1-2,15,TRBV20-1,CSASSGQGTNYGYTF